This T cell receptor (beta chain) came from a study of shared clonotypes between healthy human individuals. It was across several immunoSEQ plates that each subset's genomic DNA was evenly split. Profiling relied on immunoSEQ multiplex PCR, and the TCRdb table lists in-frame clones only, not all of them. In the table there are about 2.2 million clones, over 85% of which are singletons. In regard to this clone: Its target is unknown.

Overall study findings and caveats: How much donors shared clonotypes was expected to be affected by sequencing depth. In contrast to clonotypes shared by all four donors, non-shared clonotypes had lower generation probabilities. Memory subsets had estimated richness that was generally smaller than that of naive subsets.

Naive CD8 cells were CD45RO-negative, positively selected for CCR7, excluding terminally differentiated effector memory CD45RA+ cells. The CDR3 sequence is 12 residues long. Trimming left V 6 bases short and J 3 bases short, with 12 bases between. Germline CDR1 GTSNPN, CDR2 SVGIG (reference sequence). The chain combines TRBV30 with TRBJ2-7; no definite D call. The sequenced sample consisted of naive CD8+ T cells from PBMCs. The TCR sequence derives from a young man in good health. Some clones in this sample may be carry-over from other donors' samples. CDR3 loop: CACFTVGYEQYF. CDR3 DNA: TGTGCCTGCTTTACTGTGGGCTACGAGCAGTACTTC.